This entry lists 21 T cell receptor beta chains sequenced from one sample in a study of CD8 T cells in Susac syndrome. A quantity of roughly 0.5 to 1 ug RNA underwent reverse transcription using random hexamers. TCRdb recomputed calls from the immunoSEQ multiplex PCR reads with MiXCR, one row per CDR3 protein. The sample holds about 300,000 distinct CDR3 sequences, almost 85% seen once. Specimen: CD8+ T cells from PBMCs. The receptors shown here come from a human donor with multiple sclerosis.

This chain connects TRBV6-6 to TRBJ1-2; TRBD1 agrees at 7 bases. CDR1 is MNHNY, CDR2 SVGAGI, per germline (reference sequence). The CDR3 length is 13 residues. The trim removed 7 bases at V and 4 bases at J, leaving 6 bases unmatched. CDR3 region: CASIPRDSYGYTF. In DNA, the CDR3 is TGTGCCAGCATCCCCCGGGACAGCTATGGCTACACCTTC.

The chain has TRBV3-1 and TRBJ2-7; weak D call: TRBD2 (7 bases). The CDR3 is made up of 14 amino acids. The ends were cut back, 7 bases at V and 1 base at J, with 14 bases in the middle. Germline CDR1 is LGHDT and CDR2 is YNNKEL (reference sequence). CDR3 amino acids: CASILRGASYEQYF. CDR3 DNA: TGTGCCAGCATCCTCCGGGGGGCATCCTACGAGCAGTACTTC.

V is TRBV19 and J is TRBJ2-1; TRBD2 matches 12 bases. V was pared by 3 bases and J by 0 bases, with 6 bases of the junction left unmatched. Looked up from germline, CDR1 is LNHDA and CDR2 is SQIVND (reference sequence). The CDR3 covers 18 residues. DNA for the CDR3: TGTGCCAGTAGTATTAGACTAGCGGGGGAGAGCTCCTACAATGAGCAGTTCTTC. Protein sequence: CASSIRLAGESSYNEQFF.

The rearrangement joins TRBV28 to TRBJ2-7, with TRBD2 identical over 8 bases. The length of the CDR3 is 11 residues. Germline loops: CDR1 MDHEN, CDR2 SYDVKM. CDR3 nucleotide sequence: TGTCTCACTAGCGGTCCCTACGAGCAGTACTTC. This gives the protein CLTSGPYEQYF.

The V call is TRBV27, the J call TRBJ2-7; D uncertain. Germline V gives CDR1 MNHEY, CDR2 SMNVEV (reference sequence). V was clipped by 8 bases and J by 2 bases, with 19 bases between them. This CDR3 has 15 residues. The DNA for the CDR3 is TGTGCCAGCGCCTATGTCGGGCCCTCGACCTACGAGCAGTACTTC. Translation gives CASAYVGPSTYEQYF.

V usage is TRBV15 and J usage is TRBJ2-5, with a possible D match to TRBD2 (7 bases). The V gene's germline CDR1 is LNHNV and CDR2 YYDKDF (reference sequence). Trimming removed 5 bases at V and 5 bases at J, with 18 bases between. There are 15 residues in the CDR3. The CDR3 DNA sequence: TGTGCCACCAGCGGGGCCCGGGGGGCGGGGGAGACCCAGTACTTC. It yields the protein CATSGARGAGETQYF.

The gene calls are TRBV6-6 and TRBJ2-2; D is perhaps TRBD1 or TRBD2 (5 bases each). The CDR3 spans 15 residues. Germline CDR1 is MNHNY and CDR2 is SVGAGI (reference sequence). V was shortened by 10 bases and J by 9 bases, with 24 bases between the two germline ends. In DNA, the CDR3 is TGTGCCACCACTATCCCAGGTTTGGGGGACCGGGAGCTGTTTTTT. Its protein product is CATTIPGLGDRELFF.

The chain links TRBV4-3 to TRBJ2-7, with D possibly being TRBD1 (5 bases). Deletions cut 0 bases from V and 2 bases from J, with 11 bases between. CDR1 is LGHNA, CDR2 YSLEER, per germline. The CDR3 has 15 residues. CDR3 in amino acids: CASSQDQGNPYEQYF. The CDR3 DNA follows: TGCGCCAGCAGCCAAGATCAGGGAAATCCCTACGAGCAGTACTTC.

The chain has TRBV7-9 and TRBJ2-7; 8 bases agree with TRBD1. Trimming took 4 bases from V and 6 from J; bases not matched to a gene: 11. This CDR3 is 15 amino acids long. CDR1 is SEHNR, CDR2 FQNEAQ, per germline (reference sequence). The CDR3 reads CASSSAGGFIGEQYF. In nucleotides, the CDR3 is TGTGCCAGCAGCTCGGCAGGGGGCTTTATCGGCGAGCAGTACTTC.

The gene calls are TRBV27 and TRBJ2-7; 8 bases agree with TRBD2. Germline loops: CDR1 MNHEY, CDR2 SMNVEV (reference sequence). With V trimmed by 4 bases and J by 6 bases, 2 bases remained unmatched. This CDR3 spans 12 amino acids. CDR3 loop: CASSSAGGEQYF. CDR3 sequence (DNA): TGTGCCAGCAGTTCCGCGGGAGGCGAGCAGTACTTC.

The gene calls are TRBV20-1 and TRBJ2-7, with D uncertain. V lost 5 bases and J lost 0, with 11 bases in between. The germline V gene has CDR1 DFQATT and CDR2 SNEGSKA (reference sequence). This CDR3 spans 13 amino acids. The CDR3 is CSARRSLSYEQYF. CDR3 DNA sequence: TGCAGTGCTCGGCGGTCCCTCTCCTACGAGCAGTACTTC.

V and J are TRBV7-9 and TRBJ2-1; TRBD1 agrees at 9 bases. Germline V gives CDR1 SEHNR, CDR2 FQNEAQ (reference sequence). V was clipped by 10 bases and J by 4 bases; unmatched bases: 2. The CDR3 runs 12 residues. CDR3 sequence reads: CAKQGAYNEQFF. The CDR3 DNA is TGTGCCAAACAGGGGGCTTACAATGAGCAGTTCTTC.

This clonotype was seen more than once but under ten times. The V gene is TRBV11-2, the J gene TRBJ2-3, with unresolved D. The germline V and J ends were trimmed by 0 bases and 4 bases, with 5 bases remaining between them. Germline V gene lookup returns CDR1 SGHAT and CDR2 FQNNGV. This CDR3 is 13 amino acids long. Here the CDR3 reads CASSLEFADTQYF. The DNA for the CDR3 is TGTGCCAGCAGCTTAGAATTTGCAGATACGCAGTATTTT.

The chain joins TRBV9 to TRBJ2-1; TRBD2 matches 14 bases. This CDR3 comprises 20 residues. V lost 3 bases, J lost 9 bases, and 20 bases stayed unmatched. Germline V gene sequence: CDR1 SGDLS, CDR2 YYNGEE. The CDR3 DNA sequence: TGTGCCAGCAGCGCCACTACCGCGGGGGTGGGACTAGCGGGAGAAGGTGAGCAGTTCTTC. Amino acids: CASSATTAGVGLAGEGEQFF.

This chain links TRBV3-1 with TRBJ2-7; D might be TRBD1 or TRBD2, each matching 6 bases. V was pared by 4 bases and J by 6 bases, with 19 bases between. Germline assignment: CDR1 LGHDT and CDR2 YNNKEL (reference sequence). CDR3 length: 15 residues. This CDR3 is CASSPDPGGGLEQYF. DNA of the CDR3: TGTGCCAGCAGCCCGGACCCGGGTGGGGGGCTCGAGCAGTACTTC.

This chain uses TRBV7-6 with TRBJ2-3; TRBD2 matches at 8 bases. CDR1 is SGHVS and CDR2 is FNYEAQ in the germline V gene. CDR3 length: 19 amino acids. V was clipped by 1 base and J by 4 bases; unmatched bases: 16. CDR3 DNA sequence: TGTGCCAGCAGCTTAGAACGGAGCGGGAGTGGAGGGGGGGCAGATACGCAGTATTTT. It is translated as CASSLERSGSGGGADTQYF.

The V gene is TRBV25-1, the J gene TRBJ2-1; no reliable D call. The germline V gene has CDR1 MGHDK and CDR2 SYGVNS. The germline V and J ends were trimmed by 3 bases and 2 bases, with 8 bases remaining between them. The CDR3 contains 14 residues. The DNA for the CDR3 is TGTGCCAGCAGTGACCTGAATACCTACAATGAGCAGTTCTTC. Protein product: CASSDLNTYNEQFF.

V gene TRBV5-5 combines with J gene TRBJ1-1; D is undetermined. The length of the CDR3 is 14 residues. V lost 5 bases to trimming and J lost 1 base, with 12 bases between them. Germline lookup yields CDR1 SGHKS and CDR2 YYEKEE (reference sequence). For the CDR3, the DNA is TGTGCCAGCAGGGTCTTTGGGCAGAACACTGAAGCTTTCTTT. Protein sequence: CASRVFGQNTEAFF.

The chain employs TRBV11-1 and TRBJ2-5; D perhaps matches TRBD2 (5 bases). The CDR3 contains 18 residues. In germline, CDR1 is SGHAT, CDR2 FQDESV (reference sequence). The V and J ends lost 4 bases and 3 bases respectively, with 24 bases between them. This CDR3 is CASSSPATARGIEETQYF. The CDR3 nucleotides read TGTGCCAGCAGCTCGCCGGCAACGGCCCGGGGAATCGAAGAGACCCAGTACTTC.

V and J are TRBV19 and TRBJ1-2; TRBD1 matches at 9 bases. Germline values: CDR1 LNHDA, CDR2 SQIVND (reference sequence). V lost 6 bases, J lost 0 bases, and 5 bases stayed unmatched. The CDR3 runs to 15 residues. CDR3 nucleotides: TGTGCCAGTAGGTTCGACAGGGGGACTAACTATGGCTACACCTTC. Protein sequence: CASRFDRGTNYGYTF. The full variable domain, in which reference TRBV19 and TRBJ1-2 provide the parts outside the CDR3, is DGGITQSPKYLFRKEGQNVTLSCEQNLNHDAMYWYRQDPGQGLRLIYYSQIVNDFQKGDIAEGYSVSREKKESFPLTVTSAQKNPTAFYLCASRFDRGTNYGYTFGSGTRLTVV.

The chain joins TRBV2 to TRBJ2-1, with D maybe TRBD2 (6 bases). V lost 4 bases, J lost 8 bases, and 9 bases lay in between. Germline assignment: CDR1 SNHLY and CDR2 FYNNEI. This CDR3 is built from 12 residues. The CDR3 nucleotides are TGTGCCAGCAGTGGACTAGTTGATGAGCAGTTCTTC. The encoded protein is CASSGLVDEQFF.